These T cell receptor beta chains were read from a single sample in a study of PD-1 blockade in classical Hodgkin lymphoma. Here immunoSEQ multiplex PCR was the method, and the copy in TCRdb shows in-frame clones only, minus some. Altogether about 32,000 clones are present, about 88% being singletons, with the ten largest covering 1% to 1.5%. Sequencing was performed on CD4+ T cells from blood. These receptors were taken from a human donor with classical Hodgkin lymphoma. Both conserved end residues are part of each CDR3. The order of the fields is V gene, clone size, J gene, D gene, CDR3 DNA, CDR3 protein. The D gene is left open where the match is weak. Not all rows give a size; the values are once, few, many and, for expanded clones, a class.

V gene: TRBV5-8; clone size: NA; J gene: TRBJ2-1; D gene: TRBD2; CDR3 DNA: TGTGCCAGCAGCTGGGGGGAGGGGTGGCGGTTCTTC; CDR3 protein: CASSWGEGWRFF
V gene: TRBV11-2; clone size: once; J gene: TRBJ2-1; D gene: TRBD2; CDR3 DNA: TGTGCCAGCAGCCCCAGCACTAGCGGAAGCTACAATGAGCAGTTCTTC; CDR3 protein: CASSPSTSGSYNEQFF
V gene: TRBV7-8; clone size: NA; J gene: TRBJ1-5; D gene: NA; CDR3 DNA: TGTGCCAGCACCAGGGTAACAACAGCCTCAACCTATAGCAATCAGCCCCAGCATTTT; CDR3 protein: CASTRVTTASTYSNQPQHF
V gene: TRBV27; clone size: once; J gene: TRBJ2-1; D gene: NA; CDR3 DNA: TGTGCCAGCAGTTTCGCCCTACGCTCCTACAATGAGCAGTTCTTC; CDR3 protein: CASSFALRSYNEQFF
V gene: TRBV5-1; clone size: NA; J gene: TRBJ2-7; D gene: NA; CDR3 DNA: TGCGCCAGCAGCTTGGGCCGGGCCAAGCACTACGAGCAGTACTTC; CDR3 protein: CASSLGRAKHYEQYF
V gene: TRBV18; clone size: once; J gene: TRBJ2-1; D gene: NA; CDR3 DNA: TGTGCCAGCTCCCGGGACGCAACAGGGAATGAGCAGTTCTTC; CDR3 protein: CASSRDATGNEQFF
V gene: TRBV28; clone size: NA; J gene: TRBJ2-2; D gene: NA; CDR3 DNA: TGTGCCGCGGGCCGACTCACCGGGGAGCTGTTTTTT; CDR3 protein: CAAGRLTGELFF
V gene: TRBV9; clone size: NA; J gene: TRBJ1-4; D gene: TRBD1; CDR3 DNA: TGTGCCAGCAGCGTAGGACAGGGTGATGAAAAACTGTTTTTT; CDR3 protein: CASSVGQGDEKLFF
V gene: TRBV9; clone size: NA; J gene: TRBJ1-5; D gene: NA; CDR3 DNA: TGTGCCAGCAGCGTAGGGGAGCTTAGCAATCAGCCCCAGCATTTT; CDR3 protein: CASSVGELSNQPQHF
V gene: TRBV4-1; clone size: NA; J gene: TRBJ2-3; D gene: TRBD2; CDR3 DNA: TGCGCCAGCAGCCAAGATCAAACGGGACTATTATCGGGCACAGATACGCAGTATTTT; CDR3 protein: CASSQDQTGLLSGTDTQYF
V gene: TRBV7-8; clone size: NA; J gene: TRBJ1-3; D gene: TRBD1; CDR3 DNA: TGTGCCAGCAGTTTCTTCAGGGGGAGCTCTGGAAACACCATATATTTT; CDR3 protein: CASSFFRGSSGNTIYF
V gene: TRBV6-1; clone size: once; J gene: TRBJ1-4; D gene: TRBD1; CDR3 DNA: TGTGCCAGCAGTGAGAACAGGGGAGCTGGGGAAAAACTGTTTTTT; CDR3 protein: CASSENRGAGEKLFF
V gene: TRBV7-8; clone size: once; J gene: TRBJ2-5; D gene: NA; CDR3 DNA: TGTGCCAGCAGCTTGGGGGGGACCCAGTACTTC; CDR3 protein: CASSLGGTQYF
V gene: TRBV5-1; clone size: NA; J gene: TRBJ2-6; D gene: NA; CDR3 DNA: TGCGCCAGCAGCCCTGATTTGCGGTTCGGGGCCAACGTCCTGACTTTC; CDR3 protein: CASSPDLRFGANVLTF
V gene: TRBV15; clone size: once; J gene: TRBJ2-1; D gene: NA; CDR3 DNA: TGTGCCACCAGCAGAGATAGGACGGGAGCAGGGATTGAGCAGTTCTTC; CDR3 protein: CATSRDRTGAGIEQFF
V gene: TRBV5-1; clone size: NA; J gene: TRBJ2-5; D gene: TRBD2; CDR3 DNA: TGCGCCAGCAGCAGGGGACTAGCGGGAGTGGAAGAGACCCAGTACTTC; CDR3 protein: CASSRGLAGVEETQYF
V gene: TRBV2; clone size: NA; J gene: TRBJ2-1; D gene: TRBD2; CDR3 DNA: TGTGCCAGCAGTGAAGGGACTAGCGGGGGCAGGATGAAGTTCTTC; CDR3 protein: CASSEGTSGGRMKFF
V gene: TRBV5-4; clone size: NA; J gene: TRBJ1-6; D gene: TRBD1; CDR3 DNA: TGTGCCAGCAGCTTGTTCGGGACAGGGAATTCACCCCTCCACTTT; CDR3 protein: CASSLFGTGNSPLHF
V gene: TRBV10-3; clone size: NA; J gene: TRBJ2-5; D gene: TRBD1; CDR3 DNA: TGTGCCATCAGTGACGGGACAGGGCGATTCGGAGAGACCCAGTACTTC; CDR3 protein: CAISDGTGRFGETQYF
V gene: TRBV5-6; clone size: NA; J gene: TRBJ1-3; D gene: NA; CDR3 DNA: TGTGCCAGCAGCTTGCGCCGGACGCTCTCTGGAAACACCATATATTTT; CDR3 protein: CASSLRRTLSGNTIYF
V gene: TRBV5-1; clone size: NA; J gene: TRBJ2-5; D gene: NA; CDR3 DNA: TGCGCCAGCAGCTTGAGGGGCCAGGCCATGAGGGAGACCCAGTACTTC; CDR3 protein: CASSLRGQAMRETQYF
V gene: TRBV7-8; clone size: NA; J gene: TRBJ2-1; D gene: NA; CDR3 DNA: TGTGCCAGCAGCTTAGCTCGATATCGCAATGAGCAGTTCTTC; CDR3 protein: CASSLARYRNEQFF
V gene: TRBV5-6; clone size: NA; J gene: TRBJ1-2; D gene: NA; CDR3 DNA: TGTGCCAGCAGCTTGATGTCATTCTACACCTTC; CDR3 protein: CASSLMSFYTF
V gene: TRBV27; clone size: NA; J gene: TRBJ2-1; D gene: NA; CDR3 DNA: TGTGCCAGCAGTTTGTCTCTCCCGCGGTACAATGAGCAGTTCTTC; CDR3 protein: CASSLSLPRYNEQFF
V gene: TRBV5-1; clone size: NA; J gene: TRBJ2-1; D gene: TRBD2; CDR3 DNA: TGCGCCAGCAGCATAGGACTAGCGGGAAAAGAAGAGCAGTTCTTC; CDR3 protein: CASSIGLAGKEEQFF
V gene: TRBV5-1; clone size: NA; J gene: TRBJ2-7; D gene: NA; CDR3 DNA: TGCGCCAGCAGCTTGGACTACTACGAGCAGTACTTC; CDR3 protein: CASSLDYYEQYF
V gene: TRBV5-4; clone size: NA; J gene: TRBJ2-1; D gene: NA; CDR3 DNA: TGTGCCAGCAGCTTGGCCGGGTTCTACAATGAGCAGTTCTTC; CDR3 protein: CASSLAGFYNEQFF
V gene: TRBV7-9; clone size: once; J gene: TRBJ2-2; D gene: NA; CDR3 DNA: TGTGCCAGCAGACCCACGTCTGGGCTAGACACCGGGGAGCTGTTTTTT; CDR3 protein: CASRPTSGLDTGELFF
V gene: TRBV6-5; clone size: NA; J gene: TRBJ1-6; D gene: NA; CDR3 DNA: TGTGCCAGCAGTTACCGGGCAGCAATCGGCTCACCCCTCCACTTT; CDR3 protein: CASSYRAAIGSPLHF
V gene: TRBV18; clone size: few; J gene: TRBJ2-1; D gene: TRBD2; CDR3 DNA: TGTGCCAGCTCACCGGGACTAGCGGGTCAAACATACAATGAGCAGTTCTTC; CDR3 protein: CASSPGLAGQTYNEQFF
V gene: TRBV19; clone size: NA; J gene: TRBJ2-7; D gene: TRBD1; CDR3 DNA: TGTGCCAGTAGTACGACAGGGGGTGGGTACGAGCAGTACTTC; CDR3 protein: CASSTTGGGYEQYF
V gene: TRBV7-9; clone size: NA; J gene: TRBJ2-3; D gene: TRBD2; CDR3 DNA: TGTGCCAGCAGCTTTGAAGGGACTAAGGAAGATACGCAGTATTTT; CDR3 protein: CASSFEGTKEDTQYF
V gene: TRBV6-6; clone size: few; J gene: TRBJ2-7; D gene: TRBD2; CDR3 DNA: TGTGCCAGCAGTTACCCACTAGCGGGAGGATACGAGCAGTACTTC; CDR3 protein: CASSYPLAGGYEQYF
V gene: TRBV2; clone size: NA; J gene: TRBJ2-3; D gene: NA; CDR3 DNA: TGTGCCAGCAGTGAAACTATACCAATAGATACGCAGTATTTT; CDR3 protein: CASSETIPIDTQYF
V gene: TRBV15; clone size: NA; J gene: TRBJ1-1; D gene: NA; CDR3 DNA: TGTGCCACCAGCAGAGCCTTACTGGACACTGAAGCTTTCTTT; CDR3 protein: CATSRALLDTEAFF
V gene: TRBV7-2; clone size: NA; J gene: TRBJ1-5; D gene: TRBD1; CDR3 DNA: TGTGCCAGCGCGGACAGGGTTAATCAGCCCCAGCATTTT; CDR3 protein: CASADRVNQPQHF
V gene: TRBV9; clone size: NA; J gene: TRBJ1-4; D gene: NA; CDR3 DNA: TGTGCCAGCAGCCCCCCGACGGCCCAGGAACTGTTTTTT; CDR3 protein: CASSPPTAQELFF
V gene: TRBV2; clone size: NA; J gene: TRBJ2-5; D gene: NA; CDR3 DNA: TGTGCCAGCAGGCAAAACAGGGTAGTGGGGGAGACCCAGTACTTC; CDR3 protein: CASRQNRVVGETQYF
V gene: TRBV2; clone size: NA; J gene: TRBJ1-1; D gene: NA; CDR3 DNA: TGTGCCAGCAGTGAAGACAGCTCGGGGGCTTTCTTT; CDR3 protein: CASSEDSSGAFF
V gene: TRBV7-2; clone size: NA; J gene: TRBJ2-7; D gene: TRBD2; CDR3 DNA: TGTGCCAGCAGCTTAGGGGTAGCGGGAGGGCCCTACGAGCAGTACTTC; CDR3 protein: CASSLGVAGGPYEQYF
V gene: TRBV2; clone size: few; J gene: TRBJ1-5; D gene: TRBD1; CDR3 DNA: TGTGCCAGCAGTGAGGCCGGTAGGAGACAGGGGGCGAAGCCCCAGCATTTT; CDR3 protein: CASSEAGRRQGAKPQHF
V gene: TRBV5-1; clone size: NA; J gene: TRBJ2-5; D gene: NA; CDR3 DNA: TGCGCCAGCAGCTTGGAGTGGGCAGGCCTTTTTTTAGAGACCCAGTACTTC; CDR3 protein: CASSLEWAGLFLETQYF
V gene: TRBV7-2; clone size: NA; J gene: TRBJ1-5; D gene: NA; CDR3 DNA: TGTGCCAGCAGCCCCATTTGGCACCTTTATAGCAATCAGCCCCAGCATTTT; CDR3 protein: CASSPIWHLYSNQPQHF
V gene: TRBV7-3; clone size: NA; J gene: TRBJ2-1; D gene: NA; CDR3 DNA: TGTGCCAGCAGCCCCACCTTTATCGACAATGAGCAGTTCTTC; CDR3 protein: CASSPTFIDNEQFF
V gene: TRBV5-1; clone size: NA; J gene: TRBJ2-1; D gene: NA; CDR3 DNA: TGCGCCAGCGGTCCTCTGGGCGCCAATGAGCAGTTCTTC; CDR3 protein: CASGPLGANEQFF